This is a list of T cell receptor beta chains from one sample in a study of CD8 T cells in ankylosing spondylitis. TCRdb fed the 5' RACE reads into MiXCR, producing one record per CDR3 protein. The sample shows approximately 250,000 distinct CDR3 sequences, 20% to 30% of them seen only once. Sequencing was carried out using blood, either unsorted or a sorted T cell fraction (not recorded which). The receptor set was obtained from a male donor with ankylosing spondylitis or in good health (not recorded which). CDR3s include the opening cysteine and the closing phenylalanine or tryptophan. Fields, in order: V gene, D gene, clone size, J gene, CDR3 DNA, CDR3 protein. A D gene is named only where the DNA matches it firmly. Size is omitted from some rows. Given values are once, few, many or a class for expanded clones.

v_call: TRBV15; d_call: TRBD2; clone_size: few; j_call: TRBJ2-7; cdr3_nt: TGTGCCACCAGCAGAGACGAGCGGGGGGGACTTCCCTACGAGCAGTACTTC; cdr3_aa: CATSRDERGGLPYEQYF
v_call: TRBV20-1; d_call: .; clone_size: many; j_call: TRBJ1-2; cdr3_nt: TGCAGTGCTAGAGCGAAATTAAACTATGGCTACACCTTC; cdr3_aa: CSARAKLNYGYTF
v_call: TRBV29-1; d_call: .; clone_size: .; j_call: TRBJ2-5; cdr3_nt: TGCAGCGTTTCAAGGCCTTCGGGGACCCAGTACTTC; cdr3_aa: CSVSRPSGTQYF
v_call: TRBV6-1; d_call: TRBD2; clone_size: many; j_call: TRBJ2-7; cdr3_nt: TGTGCCAGCAGAAGGGGACGGGGGAGGGGATCCTACGAGCAGTACTTC; cdr3_aa: CASRRGRGRGSYEQYF
v_call: TRBV12-3/TRBV12-4; d_call: .; clone_size: once; j_call: TRBJ2-4; cdr3_nt: TGTGCCAGCAGTTATGAGGTCCGGAACATTCAGTACTTC; cdr3_aa: CASSYEVRNIQYF
v_call: TRBV29-1; d_call: TRBD1; clone_size: many; j_call: TRBJ1-2; cdr3_nt: TGCAGCTCAGAAGGGGGGACAGCCGAAAACTATGGCTACACCTTC; cdr3_aa: CSSEGGTAENYGYTF
v_call: TRBV20-1; d_call: TRBD1; clone_size: .; j_call: TRBJ1-2; cdr3_nt: TGCAGTGCTAGAGGGGGACAGCGGTGGGGCTACACCTTC; cdr3_aa: CSARGGQRWGYTF
v_call: TRBV29-1; d_call: TRBD2; clone_size: few; j_call: TRBJ2-3; cdr3_nt: TGCAGCGTGGGGACTAGCCACGGCGCAGATACGCAGTATTTT; cdr3_aa: CSVGTSHGADTQYF
v_call: TRBV20-1; d_call: TRBD1; clone_size: few; j_call: TRBJ2-1; cdr3_nt: TGCAGTGCACAAAAATCCGGGACAGGGGTCCGATTTTCCAGCAATGAGCAGTTCTTC; cdr3_aa: CSAQKSGTGVRFSSNEQFF
v_call: TRBV27; d_call: .; clone_size: .; j_call: TRBJ1-4; cdr3_nt: TGTGCCAGCAGTGCGCTTGGAAAACTGTTTTTT; cdr3_aa: CASSALGKLFF
v_call: TRBV24-1; d_call: TRBD1; clone_size: many; j_call: TRBJ2-1; cdr3_nt: TGTGCCACCAGTGCTCCGACAGGGGCAACTTACAATGAGCAGTTCTTC; cdr3_aa: CATSAPTGATYNEQFF
v_call: TRBV20-1; d_call: .; clone_size: many; j_call: TRBJ1-1; cdr3_nt: TGCAGTGCTCCGGGTGCTAGGGCTGAAGGCACTGAAGCTTTCTTT; cdr3_aa: CSAPGARAEGTEAFF
v_call: TRBV28; d_call: .; clone_size: few; j_call: TRBJ1-5; cdr3_nt: TGTGCGACCGAATCCCTCAATCAGCCCCAGCATTTT; cdr3_aa: CATESLNQPQHF
v_call: TRBV10-3; d_call: .; clone_size: .; j_call: TRBJ2-5; cdr3_nt: TGTGCCATCAGTGAGTCCCCACGGGGTGAGACCCAGTACTTC; cdr3_aa: CAISESPRGETQYF
v_call: TRBV12-3/TRBV12-4; d_call: .; clone_size: many; j_call: TRBJ2-1; cdr3_nt: TGTGCCAGCAGTTTAGAGCTGGGCAGGGGAAACTACAATGAGCAGTTCTTC; cdr3_aa: CASSLELGRGNYNEQFF
v_call: TRBV6-2/TRBV6-3; d_call: TRBD1; clone_size: .; j_call: TRBJ2-1; cdr3_nt: TGTGCCAGCAACCTAGGGGGCGCCCCTTTGAATGAGCAGTTCTTC; cdr3_aa: CASNLGGAPLNEQFF
v_call: TRBV29-1; d_call: TRBD1; clone_size: .; j_call: TRBJ2-7; cdr3_nt: TGCAGCGTTGAGGGACAGGGGGCGGACGAGCAGTACTTC; cdr3_aa: CSVEGQGADEQYF
v_call: TRBV5-1; d_call: .; clone_size: many; j_call: TRBJ2-2; cdr3_nt: TGCGCCAGCAGCTGGAGCACGGTGAACACCGGGGAGCTGTTTTTT; cdr3_aa: CASSWSTVNTGELFF
v_call: TRBV12-3/TRBV12-4; d_call: .; clone_size: few; j_call: TRBJ1-6; cdr3_nt: TGTGCCAGCCGCCGCGGAAGCATCGATTCACCCCTCCACTTT; cdr3_aa: CASRRGSIDSPLHF
v_call: TRBV20-1; d_call: TRBD1; clone_size: many; j_call: TRBJ2-7; cdr3_nt: TGCAGTGCTAGAGATTATTTGGCAGGGGGTTCGAGCGAGCAGTACTTC; cdr3_aa: CSARDYLAGGSSEQYF
v_call: TRBV7-2; d_call: .; clone_size: many; j_call: TRBJ2-1; cdr3_nt: TGTGCCAGCAGCCCACGACCGGATCCGAGCTCCTACAATGAGCAGTTCTTC; cdr3_aa: CASSPRPDPSSYNEQFF
v_call: TRBV20-1; d_call: TRBD2; clone_size: few; j_call: TRBJ2-5; cdr3_nt: TGCAGTGCTAGATCCCCGGGGGGGCTAGAGACCCAGTACTTC; cdr3_aa: CSARSPGGLETQYF
v_call: TRBV20-1; d_call: TRBD1; clone_size: many; j_call: TRBJ2-4; cdr3_nt: TGCAGTGCTAGACCCACAGACAGGGGGGAAAACATTCAGTACTTC; cdr3_aa: CSARPTDRGENIQYF
v_call: TRBV12-3/TRBV12-4; d_call: TRBD1; clone_size: few; j_call: TRBJ1-1; cdr3_nt: TGTGCCAGCACCCCACGACAGGGTGTGTCTGAAGCTTTCTTT; cdr3_aa: CASTPRQGVSEAFF
v_call: TRBV28; d_call: TRBD1; clone_size: many; j_call: TRBJ2-7; cdr3_nt: TGTGCCAGCAGGACAGGGGGCTACGAGCAGTACTTC; cdr3_aa: CASRTGGYEQYF
v_call: TRBV5-1; d_call: TRBD1; clone_size: .; j_call: TRBJ2-5; cdr3_nt: TGCGCCAGCAGCTTCGACAGGGAAGAGACCCAGTACTTC; cdr3_aa: CASSFDREETQYF